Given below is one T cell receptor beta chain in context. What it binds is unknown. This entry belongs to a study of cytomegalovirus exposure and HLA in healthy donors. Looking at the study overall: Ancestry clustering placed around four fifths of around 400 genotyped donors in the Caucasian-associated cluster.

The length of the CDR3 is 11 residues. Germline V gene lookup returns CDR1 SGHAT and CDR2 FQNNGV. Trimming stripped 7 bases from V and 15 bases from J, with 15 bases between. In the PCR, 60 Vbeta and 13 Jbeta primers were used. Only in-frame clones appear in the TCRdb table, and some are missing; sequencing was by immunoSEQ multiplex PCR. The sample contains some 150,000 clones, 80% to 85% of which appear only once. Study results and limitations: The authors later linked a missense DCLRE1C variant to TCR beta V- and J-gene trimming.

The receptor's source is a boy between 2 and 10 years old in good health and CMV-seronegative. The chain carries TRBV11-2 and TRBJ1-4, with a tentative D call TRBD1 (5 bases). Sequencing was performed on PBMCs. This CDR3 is CASTPGARMFF. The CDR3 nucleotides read TGTGCCAGCACCCCTGGGGCGAGGATGTTTTTT.